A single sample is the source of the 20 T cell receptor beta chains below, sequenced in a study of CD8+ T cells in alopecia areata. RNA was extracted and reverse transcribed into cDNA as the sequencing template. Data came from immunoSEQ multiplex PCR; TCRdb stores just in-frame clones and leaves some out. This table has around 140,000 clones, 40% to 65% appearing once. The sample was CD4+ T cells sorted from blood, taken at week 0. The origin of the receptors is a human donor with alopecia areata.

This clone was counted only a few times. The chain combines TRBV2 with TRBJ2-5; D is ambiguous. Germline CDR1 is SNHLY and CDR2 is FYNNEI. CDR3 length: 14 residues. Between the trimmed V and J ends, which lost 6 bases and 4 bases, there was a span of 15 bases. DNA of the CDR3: TGTGCCAGCAGCGAGACGCGAGTGGGAGAGACCCAGTACTTC. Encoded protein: CASSETRVGETQYF.

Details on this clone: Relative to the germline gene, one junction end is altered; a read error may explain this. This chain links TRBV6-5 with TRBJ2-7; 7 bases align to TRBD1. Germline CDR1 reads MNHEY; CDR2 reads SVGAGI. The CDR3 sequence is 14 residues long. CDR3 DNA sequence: TGTCCCAGCAGTTCCGAGAACAGGGGCTACGAGCAGTACTTC. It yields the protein CPSSSENRGYEQYF.

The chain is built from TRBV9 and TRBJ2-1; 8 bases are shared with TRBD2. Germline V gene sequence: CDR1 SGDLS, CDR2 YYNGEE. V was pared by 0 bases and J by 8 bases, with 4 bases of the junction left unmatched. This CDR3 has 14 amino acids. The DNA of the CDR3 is TGTGCCAGCAGCGTAGAGCTGACTAGCGATGAGCAGTTCTTC. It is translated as CASSVELTSDEQFF.

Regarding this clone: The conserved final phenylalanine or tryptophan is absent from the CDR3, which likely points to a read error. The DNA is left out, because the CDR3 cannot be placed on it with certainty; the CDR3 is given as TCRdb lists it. The CDR3 spells CTSDPGLETSI. The chain couples TRBV29-1 to TRBJ2-3; TRBD2 reflects the table's D call only, with no check against the DNA. Germline loops: CDR1 SQVTM, CDR2 ANQGSEA. The CDR3 is made up of 11 amino acids, end residues included.

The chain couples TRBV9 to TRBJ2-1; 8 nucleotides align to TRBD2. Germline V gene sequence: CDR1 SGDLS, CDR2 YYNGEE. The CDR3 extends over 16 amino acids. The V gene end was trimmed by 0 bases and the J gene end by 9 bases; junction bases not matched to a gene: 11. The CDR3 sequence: CASSVAPSGSSGEQFF. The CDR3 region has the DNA TGTGCCAGCAGCGTAGCACCCAGCGGGAGTTCCGGTGAGCAGTTCTTC.

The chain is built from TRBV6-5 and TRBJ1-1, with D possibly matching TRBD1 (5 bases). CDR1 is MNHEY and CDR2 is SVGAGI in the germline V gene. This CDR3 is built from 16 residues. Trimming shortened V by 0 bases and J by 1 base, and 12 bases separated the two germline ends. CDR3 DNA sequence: TGTGCCAGCAGTTACTCGATCAGGACAAAGAACACTGAAGCTTTCTTT. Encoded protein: CASSYSIRTKNTEAFF.

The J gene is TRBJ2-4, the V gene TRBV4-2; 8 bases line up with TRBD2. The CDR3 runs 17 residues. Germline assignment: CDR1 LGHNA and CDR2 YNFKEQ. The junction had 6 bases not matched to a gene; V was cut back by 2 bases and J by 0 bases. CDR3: CASSQYGAGEAKNIQYF. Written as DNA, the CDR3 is TGTGCCAGCAGCCAATATGGAGCGGGAGAAGCCAAAAACATTCAGTACTTC.

For the CDR3, the DNA is TGCGCTCCTACCTTTTGGTGTCAGCTGTTTTTT. Encoded protein: CAPTFWCQLFF. The chain uses TRBV5-1 and TRBJ2-2; no firm D call. CDR3 length equals 11 residues. Germline V gives CDR1 SGHRS, CDR2 YFSETQ.

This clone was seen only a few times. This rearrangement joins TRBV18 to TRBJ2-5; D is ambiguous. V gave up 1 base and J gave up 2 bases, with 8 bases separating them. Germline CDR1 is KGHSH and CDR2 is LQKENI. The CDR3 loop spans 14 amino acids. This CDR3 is CASSPRTLQETQYF. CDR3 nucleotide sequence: TGTGCCAGCTCACCACGAACGTTACAAGAGACCCAGTACTTC. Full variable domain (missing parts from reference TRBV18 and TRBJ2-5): NAGVMQNPRHLVRRRGQEARLRCSPMKGHSHVYWYRQLPEEGLKFMVYLQKENIIDESGMPKERFSAEFPKEGPSILRIQQVVRGDSAAYFCASSPRTLQETQYFGPGTRLLVL.

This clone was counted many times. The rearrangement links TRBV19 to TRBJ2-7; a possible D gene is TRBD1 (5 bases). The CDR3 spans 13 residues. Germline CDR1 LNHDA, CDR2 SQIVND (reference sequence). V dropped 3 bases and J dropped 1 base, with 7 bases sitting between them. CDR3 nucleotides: TGTGCCAGTAGTATGGACATTTCCTACGAGCAGTACTTC. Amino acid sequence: CASSMDISYEQYF.

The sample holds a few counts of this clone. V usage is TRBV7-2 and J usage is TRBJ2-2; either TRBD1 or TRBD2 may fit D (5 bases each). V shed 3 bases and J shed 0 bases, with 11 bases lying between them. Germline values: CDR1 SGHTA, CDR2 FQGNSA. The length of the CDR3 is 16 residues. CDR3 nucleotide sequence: TGTGCCAGCAGCTTTATCCAGGGAGCGAACACCGGGGAGCTGTTTTTT. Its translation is CASSFIQGANTGELFF.

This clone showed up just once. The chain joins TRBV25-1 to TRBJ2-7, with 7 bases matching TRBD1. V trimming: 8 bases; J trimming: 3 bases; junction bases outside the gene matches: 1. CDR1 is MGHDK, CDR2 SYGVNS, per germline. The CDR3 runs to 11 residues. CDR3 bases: TGTGCCAGCGGGACAGTCTACGAGCAGTACTTC. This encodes CASGTVYEQYF.

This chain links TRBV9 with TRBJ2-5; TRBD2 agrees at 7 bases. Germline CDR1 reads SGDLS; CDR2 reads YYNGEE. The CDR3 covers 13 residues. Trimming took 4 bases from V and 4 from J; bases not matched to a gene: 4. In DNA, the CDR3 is TGTGCCAGCAGCCCCCGGACTAGAGAGACCCAGTACTTC. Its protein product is CASSPRTRETQYF.

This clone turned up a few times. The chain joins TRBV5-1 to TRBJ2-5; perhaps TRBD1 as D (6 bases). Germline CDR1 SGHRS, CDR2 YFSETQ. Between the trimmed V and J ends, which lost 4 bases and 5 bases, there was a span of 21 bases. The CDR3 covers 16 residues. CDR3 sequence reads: CASSPSTGTPVETQYF. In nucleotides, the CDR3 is TGCGCCAGCAGCCCCTCGACAGGAACACCAGTGGAGACCCAGTACTTC.

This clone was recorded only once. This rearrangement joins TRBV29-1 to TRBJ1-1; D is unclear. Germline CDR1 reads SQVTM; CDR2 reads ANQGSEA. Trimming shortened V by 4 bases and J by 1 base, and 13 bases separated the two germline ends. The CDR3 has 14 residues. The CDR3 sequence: CSVVENWGNTEAFF. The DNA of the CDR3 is TGCAGCGTTGTGGAGAATTGGGGGAACACTGAAGCTTTCTTT.

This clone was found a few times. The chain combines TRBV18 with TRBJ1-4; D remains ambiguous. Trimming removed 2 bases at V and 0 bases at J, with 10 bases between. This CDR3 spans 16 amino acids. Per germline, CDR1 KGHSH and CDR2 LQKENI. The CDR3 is CASSPGLLATNEKLFF. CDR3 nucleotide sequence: TGTGCCAGCTCACCAGGGCTCCTTGCAACTAATGAAAAACTGTTTTTT.

The CDR3, as DNA: TGTGCCAGCAGCAACCGGGCCACAGGGATACGAAAACTGTTTTTT. Protein sequence: CASSNRATGIRKLFF. This chain links TRBV11-2 with TRBJ1-4; maybe TRBD1 (6 bases). The CDR3 consists of 15 residues. Trimming removed 5 bases at V and 10 bases at J, with 20 bases between. Germline V lookup: CDR1 SGHAT, CDR2 FQNNGV. The full variable domain, completed using reference TRBV11-2 and TRBJ1-4, is EAGVAQSPRYKIIEKRQSVAFWCNPISGHATLYWYQQILGQGPKLLIQFQNNGVVDDSQLPKDRFSAERLKGVDSTLKIQPAKLEDSAVYLCASSNRATGIRKLFFGSGTQLSVL.

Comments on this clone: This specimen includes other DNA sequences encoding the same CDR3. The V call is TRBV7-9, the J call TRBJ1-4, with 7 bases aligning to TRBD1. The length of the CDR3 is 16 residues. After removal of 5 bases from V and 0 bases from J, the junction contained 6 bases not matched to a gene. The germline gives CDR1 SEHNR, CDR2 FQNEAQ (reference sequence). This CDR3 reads CASSPGQPATNEKLFF. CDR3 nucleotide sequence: TGTGCCAGCAGCCCGGGACAGCCTGCAACTAATGAAAAACTGTTTTTT.

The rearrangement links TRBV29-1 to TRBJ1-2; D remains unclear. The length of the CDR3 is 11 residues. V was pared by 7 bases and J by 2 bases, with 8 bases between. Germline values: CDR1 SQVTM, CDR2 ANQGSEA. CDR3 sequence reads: CSDDTNYGYTF. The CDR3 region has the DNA TGCAGCGACGACACCAACTATGGCTACACCTTC. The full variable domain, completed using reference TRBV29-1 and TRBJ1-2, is SAVISQKPSRDICQRGTSLTIQCQVDSQVTMMFWYRQQPGQSLTLIATANQGSEATYESGFVIDKFPISRPNLTFSTLTVSNMSPEDSSIYLCSDDTNYGYTFGSGTRLTVV.

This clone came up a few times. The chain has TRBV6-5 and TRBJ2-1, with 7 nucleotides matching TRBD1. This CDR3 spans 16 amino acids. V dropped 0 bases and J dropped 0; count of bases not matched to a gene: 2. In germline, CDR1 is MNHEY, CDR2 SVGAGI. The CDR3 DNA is TGTGCCAGCAGTTACTCGAAGGGGGCCTCCTACAATGAGCAGTTCTTC. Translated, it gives CASSYSKGASYNEQFF.